This T cell receptor beta chain was documented in a study of identifying expanded T cells in peripheral blood. Findings of the study overall: Technical replicates showed around 1.1 changed clones; about 2 weeks roughly 15; four weeks 19.

The protocol was immunoSEQ multiplex PCR, while the TCRdb copy is restricted to in-frame clones and leaves out a portion. The sample has approximately 81,000 clones; roughly 89% are singletons. Concerning this clone itself: Antigen unknown.

V was pared by 2 bases and J by 0 bases, with 8 bases between. The CDR3 length is 16 residues. CDR1 SNHLY and CDR2 FYNNEI come from the germline V gene. This clonotype originated in a person aged 18 to 70 in good health. The chain uses TRBV2 and TRBJ2-6; D may be TRBD1 or TRBD2 (5 bases each). Sequences were obtained from blood. CDR3: CASSELRGSGANVLTF. Written as DNA, the CDR3 is TGTGCCAGCAGTGAATTGAGGGGCTCTGGGGCCAACGTCCTGACTTTC.